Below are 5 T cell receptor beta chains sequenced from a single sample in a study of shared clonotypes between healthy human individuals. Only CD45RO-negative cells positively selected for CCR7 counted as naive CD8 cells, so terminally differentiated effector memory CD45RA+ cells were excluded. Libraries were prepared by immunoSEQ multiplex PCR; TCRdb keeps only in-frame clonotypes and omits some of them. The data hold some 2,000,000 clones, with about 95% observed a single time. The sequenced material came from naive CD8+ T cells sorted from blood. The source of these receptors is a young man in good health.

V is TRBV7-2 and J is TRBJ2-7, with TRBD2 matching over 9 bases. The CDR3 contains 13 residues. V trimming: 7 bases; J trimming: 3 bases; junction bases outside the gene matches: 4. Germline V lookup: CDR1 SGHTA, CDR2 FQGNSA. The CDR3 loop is CASMKTSGYEQYF. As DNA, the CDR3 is TGTGCCAGCATGAAGACTAGCGGCTACGAGCAGTACTTC.

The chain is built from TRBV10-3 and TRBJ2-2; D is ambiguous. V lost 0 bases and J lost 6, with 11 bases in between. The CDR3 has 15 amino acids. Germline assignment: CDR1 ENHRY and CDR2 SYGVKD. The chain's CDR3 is CAISESSGSPGELFF. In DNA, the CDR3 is TGTGCCATCAGTGAGTCCTCAGGATCCCCCGGGGAGCTGTTTTTT.

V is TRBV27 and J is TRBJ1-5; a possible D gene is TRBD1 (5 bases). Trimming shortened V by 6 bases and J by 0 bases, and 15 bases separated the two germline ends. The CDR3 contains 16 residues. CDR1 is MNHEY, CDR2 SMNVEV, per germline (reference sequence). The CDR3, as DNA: TGTGCCAGCAGCATCGGGGCCGGATATAGCAATCAGCCCCAGCATTTT. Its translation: CASSIGAGYSNQPQHF.

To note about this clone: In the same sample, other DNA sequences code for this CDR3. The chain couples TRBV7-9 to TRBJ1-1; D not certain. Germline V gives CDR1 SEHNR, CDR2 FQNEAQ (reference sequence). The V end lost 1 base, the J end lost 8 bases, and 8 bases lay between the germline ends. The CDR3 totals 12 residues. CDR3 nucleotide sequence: TGTGCCAGCAGCTTAGGCCAAGGAGAAGCTTTCTTT. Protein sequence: CASSLGQGEAFF. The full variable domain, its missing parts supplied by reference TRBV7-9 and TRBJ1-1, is DTGVSQNPRHKITKRGQNVTFRCDPISEHNRLYWYRQTLGQGPEFLTYFQNEAQLEKSRLLSDRFSAERPKGSFSTLEIQRTEQGDSAMYLCASSLGQGEAFFGQGTRLTVV.

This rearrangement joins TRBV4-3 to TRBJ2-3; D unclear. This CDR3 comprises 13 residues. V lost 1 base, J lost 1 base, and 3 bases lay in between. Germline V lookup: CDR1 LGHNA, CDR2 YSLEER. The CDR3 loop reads CASSQVRTDTQYF. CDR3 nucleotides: TGCGCCAGCAGCCAAGTTCGCACAGATACGCAGTATTTT.